This T cell receptor (beta chain) was recorded in a study of blood T cell repertoires in COVID-19. The wider study: PBMCs, B-cell-depleted T cells, or T cells provided the cDNA or gDNA that made up the material.

Seattle enrolled patients during active infection and tracked them longitudinally. V shed 3 bases, J shed 6 bases, and the junction held 7 bases outside the gene matches. CDR1 LGHNT and CDR2 FRNRAP come from the germline V gene. The CDR3 length is 14 residues. Under the authors' procedure: It was from reference gene primer amplification that nucleated cell counts were estimated. Produced via immunoSEQ multiplex PCR; TCRdb's table is partial and in-frame only. The DNA was the basis for D and trimming; V, J and clone size are from that table. This sample has approximately 260,000 clones, with approximately 88% found just once.

V usage is TRBV12-5 and J usage is TRBJ2-7, with 8 bases that match TRBD1. The origin of this receptor is a woman aged 70-85 years with COVID-19, enrolled during active disease. The material sequenced was peripheral blood. The CDR3 loop reads CASGFSTGVGEQYF. DNA of the CDR3: TGTGCTAGTGGTTTCTCGACAGGGGTGGGCGAGCAGTACTTC.